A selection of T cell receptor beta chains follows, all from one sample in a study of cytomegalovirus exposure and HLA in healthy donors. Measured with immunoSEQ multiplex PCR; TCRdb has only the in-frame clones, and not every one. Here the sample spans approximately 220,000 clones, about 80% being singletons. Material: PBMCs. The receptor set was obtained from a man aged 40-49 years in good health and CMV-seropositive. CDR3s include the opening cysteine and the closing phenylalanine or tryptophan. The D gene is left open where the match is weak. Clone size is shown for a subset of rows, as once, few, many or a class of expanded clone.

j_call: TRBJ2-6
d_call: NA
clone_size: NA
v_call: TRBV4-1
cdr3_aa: CASSPQGIGANVLTF
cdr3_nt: TGCGCCAGCAGCCCCCAGGGGATCGGGGCCAACGTCCTGACTTTC

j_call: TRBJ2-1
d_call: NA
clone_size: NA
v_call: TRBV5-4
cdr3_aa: CASSWRSGLGNNEQFF
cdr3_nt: TGTGCCAGCAGCTGGAGGAGCGGGTTGGGGAACAATGAGCAGTTCTTC

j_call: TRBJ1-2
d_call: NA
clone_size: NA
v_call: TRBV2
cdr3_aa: CATWTPLSYGYTF
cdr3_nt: TGTGCCACCTGGACACCCCTAAGCTATGGCTACACCTTC

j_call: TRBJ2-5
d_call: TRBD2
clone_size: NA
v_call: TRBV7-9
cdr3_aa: CASSLLADETQYF
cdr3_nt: TGTGCCAGCAGCCTCCTAGCGGACGAGACCCAGTACTTC

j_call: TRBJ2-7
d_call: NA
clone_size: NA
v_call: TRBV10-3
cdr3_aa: CAISSRGTATYEQYF
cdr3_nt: TGTGCCATCAGTTCCCGGGGGACAGCTACCTACGAGCAGTACTTC

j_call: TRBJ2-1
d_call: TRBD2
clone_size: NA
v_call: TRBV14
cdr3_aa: CASTSLAGRSSYNEQFF
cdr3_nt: TGTGCCAGCACGTCCCTAGCGGGACGGAGCTCCTACAATGAGCAGTTCTTC

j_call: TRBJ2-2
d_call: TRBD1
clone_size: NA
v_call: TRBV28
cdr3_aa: CASSLGTGGYTGELFF
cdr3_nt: TGTGCCAGCAGTTTGGGGACAGGGGGTTACACCGGGGAGCTGTTTTTT

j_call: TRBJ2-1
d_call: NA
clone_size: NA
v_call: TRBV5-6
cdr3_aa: CASSLGPGWGQNNEQFF
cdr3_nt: TGTGCCAGCAGCTTGGGGCCAGGGTGGGGGCAGAACAATGAGCAGTTCTTC

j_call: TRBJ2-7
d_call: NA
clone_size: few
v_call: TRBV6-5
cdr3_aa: CASSPRDTREQYF
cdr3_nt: TGTGCCAGCAGTCCCCGGGACACGAGGGAGCAGTACTTC

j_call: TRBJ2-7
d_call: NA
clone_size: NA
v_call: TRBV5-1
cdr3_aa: CASSPLGPGQTYEQYF
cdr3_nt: TGCGCCAGCAGTCCCCTCGGTCCGGGACAAACCTACGAGCAGTACTTC

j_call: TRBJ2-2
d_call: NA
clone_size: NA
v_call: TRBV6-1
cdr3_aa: CASSEARFVANTGELFF
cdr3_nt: TGTGCCAGCAGTGAAGCGAGGTTTGTGGCGAACACCGGGGAGCTGTTTTTT

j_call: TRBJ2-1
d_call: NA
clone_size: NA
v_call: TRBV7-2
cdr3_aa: CASSLGSLDVAEQFF
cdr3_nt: TGTGCCAGCAGCTTAGGAAGCCTAGACGTTGCTGAGCAGTTCTTC

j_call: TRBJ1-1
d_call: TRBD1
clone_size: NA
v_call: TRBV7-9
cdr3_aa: CASSSVPGQGSTEAFF
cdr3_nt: TGTGCCAGCAGCTCAGTGCCGGGACAGGGGAGTACCGAAGCTTTCTTT

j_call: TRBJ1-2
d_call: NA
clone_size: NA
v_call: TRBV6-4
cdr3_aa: CASSVGVNYGYTF
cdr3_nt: TGTGCCAGCAGTGTCGGGGTTAACTATGGCTACACCTTC

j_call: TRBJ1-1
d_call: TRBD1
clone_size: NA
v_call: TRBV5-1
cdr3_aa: CASSLGQGAYSGVNTEAFF
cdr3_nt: TGCGCCAGCAGCTTGGGACAGGGGGCTTACTCCGGGGTGAACACTGAAGCTTTCTTT

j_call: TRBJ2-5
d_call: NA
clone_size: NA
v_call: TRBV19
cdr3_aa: CASSIAGTQYF
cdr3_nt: TGTGCCAGTAGTATAGCGGGGACCCAGTACTTC

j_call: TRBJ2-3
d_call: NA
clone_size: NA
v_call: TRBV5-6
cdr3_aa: CASSLMVTGVNTDTQYF
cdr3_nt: TGTGCCAGCAGCTTGATGGTGACTGGCGTGAACACAGATACGCAGTATTTT

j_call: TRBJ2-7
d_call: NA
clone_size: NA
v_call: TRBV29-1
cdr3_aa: CSVEMQASYEQYF
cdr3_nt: TGCAGCGTTGAAATGCAGGCCTCCTACGAGCAGTACTTC

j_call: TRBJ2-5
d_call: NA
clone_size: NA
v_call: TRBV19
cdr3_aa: CASNLGGGPQETQYF
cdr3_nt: TGTGCCAGTAACTTAGGGGGAGGGCCACAAGAGACCCAGTACTTC

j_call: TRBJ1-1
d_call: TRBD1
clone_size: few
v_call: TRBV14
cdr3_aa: CASSLHRGQGNTEAFF
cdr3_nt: TGTGCCAGCAGCCTCCACAGGGGGCAGGGGAACACTGAAGCTTTCTTT

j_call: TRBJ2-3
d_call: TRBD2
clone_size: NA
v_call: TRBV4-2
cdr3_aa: CASSQDFRTSGTDTQYF
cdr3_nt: TGTGCCAGCAGCCAAGATTTCCGGACTAGCGGAACAGATACGCAGTATTTT

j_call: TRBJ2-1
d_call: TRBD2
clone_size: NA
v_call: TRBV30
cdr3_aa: CAWRGLAGPPEQFF
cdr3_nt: TGTGCCTGGCGGGGATTAGCGGGGCCTCCGGAGCAGTTCTTC

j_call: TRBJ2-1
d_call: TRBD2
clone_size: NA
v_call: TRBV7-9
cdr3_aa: CASSLGGLAGPSKGDEQFF
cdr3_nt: TGTGCCAGCAGCCTGGGGGGACTAGCGGGACCTTCCAAGGGGGATGAGCAGTTCTTC

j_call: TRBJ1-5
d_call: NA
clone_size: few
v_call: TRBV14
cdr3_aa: CASSQTGNQPQHF
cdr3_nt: TGTGCCAGCAGCCAAACAGGCAATCAGCCCCAGCATTTT

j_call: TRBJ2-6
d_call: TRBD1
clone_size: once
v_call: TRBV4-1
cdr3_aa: CASSQDQGASGANGLTF
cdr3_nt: TGCGCCAGCAGCCAAGACCAGGGGGCAAGTGGGGCCAATGGCCTGACTTTC

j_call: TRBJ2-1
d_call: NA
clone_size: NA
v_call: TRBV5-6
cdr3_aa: CASSPRQDPYNEQFF
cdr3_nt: TGTGCCAGCAGCCCTCGACAGGACCCCTACAATGAGCAGTTCTTC

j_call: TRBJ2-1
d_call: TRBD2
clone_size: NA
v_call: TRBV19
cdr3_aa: CASSIFGTSVNEQFF
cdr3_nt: TGTGCCAGTAGTATTTTTGGGACTAGCGTCAATGAGCAGTTCTTC

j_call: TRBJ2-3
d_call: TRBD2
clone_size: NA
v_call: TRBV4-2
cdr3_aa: CASSQLFGRALDTQYF
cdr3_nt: TGTGCCAGCAGCCAATTGTTCGGGAGGGCCCTAGATACGCAGTATTTT

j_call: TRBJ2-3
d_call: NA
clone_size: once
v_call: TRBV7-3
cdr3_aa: CASSLLAASTDTQYF
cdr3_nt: TGTGCCAGCAGCTTATTAGCGGCGAGCACAGATACGCAGTATTTT

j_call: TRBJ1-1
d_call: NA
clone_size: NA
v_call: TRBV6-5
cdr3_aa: CASSPGNTEAFF
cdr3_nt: TGTGCCAGCAGCCCGGGGAACACTGAAGCTTTCTTT

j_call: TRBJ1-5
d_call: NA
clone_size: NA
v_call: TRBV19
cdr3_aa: CASSIAGFYSQPQHF
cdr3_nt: TGTGCCAGTAGTATAGCAGGGTTTTATTCTCAGCCCCAGCATTTT

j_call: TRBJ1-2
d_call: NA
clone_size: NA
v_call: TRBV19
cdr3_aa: CASLPNRGYGYTF
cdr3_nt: TGTGCCAGTTTGCCGAATAGAGGCTATGGCTACACCTTC

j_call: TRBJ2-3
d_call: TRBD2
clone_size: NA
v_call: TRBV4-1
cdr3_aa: CASSQGGQRGITDTQYF
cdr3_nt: TGCGCCAGCAGCCAAGGTGGCCAGCGGGGAATCACAGATACGCAGTATTTT

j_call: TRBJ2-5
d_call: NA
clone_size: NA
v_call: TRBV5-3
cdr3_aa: CARSVRLSEETQYF
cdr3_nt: TGTGCCAGAAGCGTAAGGCTAAGCGAGGAGACCCAGTACTTC

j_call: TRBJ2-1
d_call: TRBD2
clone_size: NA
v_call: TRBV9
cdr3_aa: CASSDGGRLYNEQFF
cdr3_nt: TGTGCCAGCAGCGATGGCGGGAGACTCTACAATGAGCAGTTCTTC

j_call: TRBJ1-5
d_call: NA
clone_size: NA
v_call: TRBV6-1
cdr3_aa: CASSGVSGVSNQPQHF
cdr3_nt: TGTGCCAGCAGTGGTGTCTCAGGTGTTAGCAATCAGCCCCAGCATTTT

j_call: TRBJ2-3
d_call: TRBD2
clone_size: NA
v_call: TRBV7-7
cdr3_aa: CASSLGTSFDTQYF
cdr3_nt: TGTGCCAGCAGCCTCGGGACTAGCTTTGATACGCAGTATTTT

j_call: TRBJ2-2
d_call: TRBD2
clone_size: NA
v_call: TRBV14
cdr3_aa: CASSQGAGVMAGELFF
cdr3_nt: TGTGCCAGCAGCCAAGGAGCGGGAGTCATGGCCGGGGAGCTGTTTTTT

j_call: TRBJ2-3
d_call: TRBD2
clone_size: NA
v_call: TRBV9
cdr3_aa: CASSALAVTDTQYF
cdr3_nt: TGTGCCAGCAGCGCCCTAGCGGTCACAGATACGCAGTATTTT

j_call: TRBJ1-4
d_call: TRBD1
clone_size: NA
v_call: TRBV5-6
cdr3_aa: CASSADYISGTGGEKLFF
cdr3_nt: TGTGCCAGCAGCGCGGACTATATATCCGGGACAGGGGGTGAAAAACTGTTTTTT

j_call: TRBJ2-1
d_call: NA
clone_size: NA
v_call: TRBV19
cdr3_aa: CASSRRGDNEQFF
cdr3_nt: TGTGCCAGTTCCCGAAGGGGCGACAATGAGCAGTTCTTC

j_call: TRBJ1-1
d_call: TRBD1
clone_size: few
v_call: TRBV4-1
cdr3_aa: CASSQEGDRANTEAFF
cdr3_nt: TGCGCCAGCAGCCAGGAAGGGGACAGGGCAAACACTGAAGCTTTCTTT

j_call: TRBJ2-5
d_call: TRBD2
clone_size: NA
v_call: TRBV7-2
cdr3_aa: CASSLESGRGETQYF
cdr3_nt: TGTGCCAGCAGCTTAGAGAGCGGGAGAGGAGAGACCCAGTACTTC

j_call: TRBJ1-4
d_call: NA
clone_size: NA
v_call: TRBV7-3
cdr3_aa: CASSLNPPGRAGGEKLFF
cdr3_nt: TGTGCCAGCAGCTTAAACCCCCCGGGCAGGGCGGGAGGTGAAAAACTGTTTTTT

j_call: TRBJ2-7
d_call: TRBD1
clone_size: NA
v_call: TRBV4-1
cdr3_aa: CASSQDPGQSYGQYF
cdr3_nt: TGCGCCAGCAGCCAAGATCCGGGACAGAGCTACGGGCAGTACTTC